This T cell receptor (beta chain) was observed in a study of human thymus T cells. Sequencing used immunoSEQ multiplex PCR; TCRdb keeps in-frame clones, though not all of them. The sample yields more than 70,000 clones, roughly 96% seen once. Resections were taken during corrective heart surgery, and the thymus tissue came from these. Germline V gene lookup returns CDR1 KGHSH and CDR2 LQKENI. The CDR3 is made up of 14 amino acids. The germline V and J ends were trimmed by 0 bases and 8 bases, with 13 bases remaining between them. The count of this clone is one. Its cognate antigen is unknown. Findings of the study overall: Gene usage (both V and J) appeared biased in thymic and blood repertoires.

V gene TRBV18 combines with J gene TRBJ1-2; D unclear. The sequenced sample consisted of thymus tissue. This clonotype originated in a boy younger than two with a congenital heart defect but otherwise immunologically healthy. CDR3 region: CASSPPDRTGGYTF. The CDR3 bases are TGTGCCAGCTCACCACCGGACCGTACGGGAGGCTACACCTTC. Looking up the rest from reference TRBV18 and TRBJ1-2 gives the full variable domain: NAGVMQNPRHLVRRRGQEARLRCSPMKGHSHVYWYRQLPEEGLKFMVYLQKENIIDESGMPKERFSAEFPKEGPSILRIQQVVRGDSAAYFCASSPPDRTGGYTFGSGTRLTVV.